This entry lists 3 T cell receptor beta chains sequenced from one sample in a study of blood T cell repertoires in COVID-19 (TCRdb year 2020). The library was produced with the immunoSEQ multiplex PCR assay. Here the immuneACCESS table is served through TCRdb, limited to in-frame sequences with V and J called. Missing clones are a known gap in these copies; in checked studies unresolved V genes cover under half, and the rest lacks a known reason. The sample table shows 250,000 to 300,000 clones, and roughly 89% are seen once. About 1.7% of the sample is taken by the ten largest. Sequenced sample: PBMCs or T cells enriched from blood (not recorded which). Source of these receptors: a middle-aged woman who had recovered from COVID-19.

The J gene is TRBJ2-7, the V gene TRBV3-1 (or the pseudogene TRBV3-2); TRBD2 aligns across 13 bases. The CDR3 consists of 18 residues. The V and J ends lost 4 bases and 5 bases, in that order; junction bases with no gene match: 14. Per germline, CDR1 LGHDT and CDR2 YNNKEL (reference sequence). DNA of the CDR3: TGTGCCAGCAGCCGTAACGGACTAGCGGGAGTTCTTTCCCACGAGCAGTACTTC. Translating it yields CASSRNGLAGVLSHEQYF.

The chain uses TRBV5-1 and TRBJ1-1; TRBD1 might be the D (6 bases). The CDR3 extends over 14 amino acids. Germline V gene lookup returns CDR1 SGHRS and CDR2 YFSETQ. The V gene lost 2 bases and the J gene lost 2 bases, with 10 bases spanning the gap. DNA of the CDR3: TGCGCCAGCAGCTTTGCAGGGACAAACACTGAAGCTTTCTTT. Translated: CASSFAGTNTEAFF.

The CDR3 loop reads CASSGIIGGSAAKNIQYF. The CDR3 DNA is TGTGCCAGCAGTGGAATTATCGGGGGATCAGCGGCCAAAAACATTCAGTACTTC. The chain carries TRBV2 and TRBJ2-4, with a tentative D call TRBD2 (6 bases). CDR3 size: 18 residues. V lost 4 bases to trimming and J lost 1 base, with 20 bases between them. The V gene's germline CDR1 is SNHLY and CDR2 FYNNEI. Full variable domain (outside the CDR3, taken from reference TRBV2 and TRBJ2-4): EPEVTQTPSHQVTQMGQEVILRCVPISNHLYFYWYRQILGQKVEFLVSFYNNEISEKSEIFDDQFSVERPDGSNFTLKIRSTKLEDSAMYFCASSGIIGGSAAKNIQYFGAGTRLSVL.